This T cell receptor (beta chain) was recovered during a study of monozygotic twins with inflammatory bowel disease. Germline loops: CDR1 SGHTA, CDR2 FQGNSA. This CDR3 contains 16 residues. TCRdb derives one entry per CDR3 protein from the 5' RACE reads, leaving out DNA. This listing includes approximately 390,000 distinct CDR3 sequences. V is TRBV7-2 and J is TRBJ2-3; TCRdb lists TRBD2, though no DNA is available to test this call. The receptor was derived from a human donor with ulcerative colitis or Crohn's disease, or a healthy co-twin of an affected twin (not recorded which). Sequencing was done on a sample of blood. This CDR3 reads CASSPFSGSLTDTQYF.